These 21 T cell receptor beta chains were all obtained from the same sample, sequenced in a study of T cell responses to AZD1222 COVID-19 vaccine. Method: immunoSEQ multiplex PCR; TCRdb's copy keeps in-frame clones and lacks some. The repertoire holds around 130,000 clones, with 88% as singletons. The sequences come from peripheral blood, collected on day 0 of MenACWY control vaccination. The receptor set was obtained from an adult in good health.

This chain links TRBV2 with TRBJ1-2; TRBD1 aligns across 10 bases. The V and J ends lost 6 bases and 2 bases, in that order; junction bases with no gene match: 6. CDR3 length: 15 amino acids. Per germline, CDR1 SNHLY and CDR2 FYNNEI. CDR3 in DNA: TGTGCCAGCAGGGCTGACAGGGGGCAGAACTATGGCTACACCTTC. It codes for CASRADRGQNYGYTF.

The rearrangement links TRBV5-6 to TRBJ1-1, with D perhaps TRBD1 (6 bases). CDR1 is SGHDT, CDR2 YYEEEE, per germline. The V end lost 2 bases, the J end lost 1 base, and 9 bases lay between the germline ends. The CDR3 loop spans 14 amino acids. CDR3 loop: CASSFKGENTEAFF. The CDR3 DNA follows: TGTGCCAGCAGCTTTAAGGGGGAGAACACTGAAGCTTTCTTT.

This sequence joins TRBV19 and TRBJ1-3; maybe TRBD1 (5 bases). Germline V lookup: CDR1 LNHDA, CDR2 SQIVND (reference sequence). V was pared by 3 bases and J by 2 bases, with 8 bases between. The CDR3 consists of 14 residues. The CDR3: CASSIRVTGNTIYF. Here the CDR3 DNA reads TGTGCCAGTAGTATCAGGGTAACTGGAAACACCATATATTTT.

The rearrangement links TRBV11-2 to TRBJ2-3; no reliable D call. CDR1 is SGHAT, CDR2 FQNNGV, per germline. This CDR3 is 13 amino acids long. The germline V and J ends were trimmed by 3 bases and 3 bases, with 7 bases remaining between them. The CDR3, as DNA: TGTGCCAGCAGCTTTGAGGTAACAGATACGCAGTATTTT. This encodes CASSFEVTDTQYF. Using reference TRBV11-2 and TRBJ2-3 for the parts outside the CDR3, the full variable domain is EAGVAQSPRYKIIEKRQSVAFWCNPISGHATLYWYQQILGQGPKLLIQFQNNGVVDDSQLPKDRFSAERLKGVDSTLKIQPAKLEDSAVYLCASSFEVTDTQYFGPGTRLTVL.

The gene calls are TRBV10-3 and TRBJ2-5; D perhaps matches TRBD2 (6 bases). V lost 11 bases and J lost 4, with 20 bases in between. Germline lookup yields CDR1 ENHRY and CDR2 SYGVKD. CDR3 size: 14 residues. CDR3 loop: CASSYDPAGETQYF. The CDR3 region has the DNA TGTGCCTCTTCTTACGACCCAGCGGGAGAGACCCAGTACTTC.

The genes are TRBV6-5 and TRBJ1-1; D possibly corresponds to TRBD1 (5 bases). V lost 6 bases and J 4 bases, leaving 15 bases between the germline ends. The CDR3 covers 14 residues. Per the germline V gene, CDR1 is MNHEY and CDR2 is SVGAGI. CDR3 in amino acids: CASRTRQGGTEAFF. The CDR3 DNA reads as TGTGCCAGCAGAACCCGTCAGGGTGGCACTGAAGCTTTCTTT.

The J gene is TRBJ2-5, the V gene TRBV9; 9 nucleotides line up with TRBD2. The ends lost 0 bases at V and 1 base at J; junction bases unmatched: 10. This CDR3 has 18 residues. Germline V lookup: CDR1 SGDLS, CDR2 YYNGEE. The CDR3 sequence: CASSVATQVAGAQETQYF. The CDR3 region has the DNA TGTGCCAGCAGCGTAGCTACCCAGGTAGCGGGAGCCCAAGAGACCCAGTACTTC.

V gene TRBV18 combines with J gene TRBJ1-5; D gene unclear. This CDR3 region has 14 residues. Germline V CDR1 and CDR2: KGHSH, LQKENI. Trimming took 3 bases from V and 9 from J, leaving 15 bases between them. This chain's CDR3 is CASSPLDHPGPQHF. In DNA, the CDR3 is TGTGCCAGCTCACCCTTGGACCACCCAGGGCCCCAGCATTTT.

This rearrangement joins TRBV7-6 to TRBJ1-5, with D perhaps matching TRBD1 (6 bases). Germline values: CDR1 SGHVS, CDR2 FNYEAQ. The CDR3 runs to 15 residues. Trimming stripped 5 bases from V and 7 bases from J, with 18 bases between. The CDR3 is CASSPSGGRIQPQHF. CDR3 in DNA: TGTGCCAGCAGCCCCTCGGGGGGCAGGATCCAGCCCCAGCATTTT.

This clone was picked up one time. This rearrangement joins TRBV28 to TRBJ2-7; the D is unclear. Trimming removed 2 bases at V and 3 bases at J, with 8 bases between. There are 13 residues in the CDR3. The germline CDR1 and CDR2 sequences are MDHEN and SYDVKM. CDR3 bases: TGTGCCAGCAGTTTACCCCCCAGCTACGAGCAGTACTTC. Its translation: CASSLPPSYEQYF.

The chain carries TRBV27 and TRBJ2-2; TRBD2 agrees at 8 bases. The CDR3 sequence is 19 residues long. CDR1 and CDR2 from the germline V gene are MNHEY and SMNVEV (reference sequence). V lost 1 base to trimming and J lost 4 bases; unmatched junction nucleotides: 14. In nucleotides, the CDR3 is TGTGCCAGCAGTTTATGGGCTGATAGCGGGATATCTAGCACCGGGGAGCTGTTTTTT. The encoded protein is CASSLWADSGISSTGELFF.

The chain links TRBV28 to TRBJ2-1; 12 nucleotides align to TRBD2. CDR3 length: 13 residues. J gave up 4 bases and V 8 bases, and 0 bases lay outside the gene matches. CDR1 and CDR2 from the germline V gene are MDHEN and SYDVKM. The CDR3 DNA is TGTGCCAGCGGACTAGCGGGGTACAATGAGCAGTTCTTC. Its translation: CASGLAGYNEQFF.

Only one count was recorded for this clone. The rearrangement links TRBV18 to TRBJ1-3, with a tentative D call TRBD1 (5 bases). The CDR3 has 16 amino acids. Trimming removed 5 bases at V and 2 bases at J, with 16 bases between. Germline V gives CDR1 KGHSH, CDR2 LQKENI. CDR3 sequence: CASSSTGTWTGNTIYF. The CDR3 nucleotides are TGTGCCAGCTCAAGCACCGGGACCTGGACTGGAAACACCATATATTTT.

The chain has TRBV6-1 and TRBJ1-2, with a tentative D call TRBD1 (6 bases). Germline V lookup: CDR1 MNHNS, CDR2 SASEGT. This CDR3 spans 14 amino acids. Between the trimmed V and J ends, which lost 1 base and 4 bases, there was a span of 10 bases. CDR3 in DNA: TGTGCCAGCAGTGAAGGGACAGTACTCTATGGCTACACCTTC. Its translation is CASSEGTVLYGYTF.

This clone was detected a few times. The chain carries TRBV5-6 and TRBJ1-1; D remains ambiguous. This CDR3 is built from 15 residues. Trimming took off 0 bases at V and 3 bases at J, with 12 bases between the two ends. Germline lookup yields CDR1 SGHDT and CDR2 YYEEEE. The CDR3 DNA reads as TGTGCCAGCAGCTTGGGATTTGGGGTCGACACTGAAGCTTTCTTT. Its protein product is CASSLGFGVDTEAFF.

Here the CDR3 DNA reads TGTGCCAGCAGCTTTCGGACTGGCACAGATACGCAGTATTTT. This encodes CASSFRTGTDTQYF. The chain employs TRBV3-1 (or the pseudogene TRBV3-2) and TRBJ2-3; tentative D call: TRBD2 (5 bases). Between the trimmed V and J ends, which lost 5 bases and 1 base, there was a span of 10 bases. Germline CDR1 and CDR2: LGHDT and YNNKEL (reference sequence). The CDR3 runs 14 residues.

The chain links TRBV14 to TRBJ2-5; 13 nucleotides align to TRBD2. The CDR3 has 17 residues. Germline-derived CDR1 and CDR2 are SGHDN and FVKESK. The J segment lost 3 bases and the V segment lost 1 base, leaving 5 bases of the junction unmatched. The CDR3 spells CASSQGTSGSKEETQYF. As DNA, the CDR3 is TGTGCCAGCAGCCAAGGGACTAGCGGGAGTAAGGAAGAGACCCAGTACTTC. Variable domain in full (rest from reference TRBV14 and TRBJ2-5): EAGVTQFPSHSVIEKGQTVTLRCDPISGHDNLYWYRRVMGKEIKFLLHFVKESKQDESGMPNNRFLAERTGGTYSTLKVQPAELEDSGVYFCASSQGTSGSKEETQYFGPGTRLLVL.

This clone was seen just once. V gene TRBV30 combines with J gene TRBJ1-2, with D maybe TRBD1 (5 bases). The length of the CDR3 is 11 residues. Trimming removed 3 bases at V and 7 bases at J, with 9 bases between. CDR1 and CDR2 from the germline V gene are GTSNPN and SVGIG (reference sequence). The DNA of the CDR3 is TGTGCCTGGAGCAGGGATGGTGGCTACACCTTC. Its translation: CAWSRDGGYTF.

The chain carries TRBV28 and TRBJ2-7; D is possibly TRBD1 (5 bases). CDR3 size: 15 residues. V dropped 3 bases and J dropped 4 bases, with 16 bases sitting between them. The germline V gene has CDR1 MDHEN and CDR2 SYDVKM. The CDR3 region is CASSFFPQRTYEQYF. The CDR3 DNA reads TGTGCCAGCAGTTTTTTCCCCCAGAGGACATACGAGCAGTACTTC.

V is TRBV5-1 and J is TRBJ2-7; 8 bases align to TRBD1. Looked up from germline, CDR1 is SGHRS and CDR2 is YFSETQ. Unmatched junction bases numbered 4, after V lost 5 bases and J lost 3 bases. The CDR3 is made up of 13 amino acids. The CDR3 DNA reads as TGCGCCAGCAGATCGGGGACAGGCTACGAGCAGTACTTC. It translates to CASRSGTGYEQYF.

The J gene is TRBJ2-5, the V gene TRBV11-3; D gene ambiguous. The CDR3 is 13 amino acids. Germline V gene lookup returns CDR1 SGHNT and CDR2 YENEEA. V lost 1 base and J 5 bases, leaving 8 bases between the germline ends. CDR3 region: CASSLGSYETQYF. CDR3 nucleotide sequence: TGTGCCAGCAGCTTAGGCAGCTACGAGACCCAGTACTTC.